This T cell receptor beta chain was captured in a study of human T cells and chemical hapten exposure. Individual cDNA molecules each carried unique molecular identifiers attached by the library. Original processing methods: Counting gave a median of 95,638 TCRs per sample, with values ranging from about 23,224 to 690,600. TCRdb reprocessed the RACE reads via MiXCR and lists one record per CDR3 protein. The V and J calls come from TCRdb's annotation, not from the publication. The sample has 130,000 or so distinct CDR3 sequences; about 9% are singletons. The germline V and J ends were trimmed by 0 bases and 8 bases, with 9 bases remaining between them. The CDR3 has 13 residues. Germline V gene lookup returns CDR1 SGHDT and CDR2 YYEEEE. The table lists this clonotype with many counts. As to time point: healthy volunteer bleed at 2 weeks. Total RNA came from unfractionated whole blood.

Input material: whole blood. The chain employs TRBV5-6 and TRBJ2-1; D is unresolved. This TCR came from a male donor in good health. Some clones in this sample may be carry-over from other donors' samples. DNA for the CDR3: TGTGCCAGCAGCTTGGAAAACCGGGATGAGCAGTTCTTC. This sequence encodes CASSLENRDEQFF.